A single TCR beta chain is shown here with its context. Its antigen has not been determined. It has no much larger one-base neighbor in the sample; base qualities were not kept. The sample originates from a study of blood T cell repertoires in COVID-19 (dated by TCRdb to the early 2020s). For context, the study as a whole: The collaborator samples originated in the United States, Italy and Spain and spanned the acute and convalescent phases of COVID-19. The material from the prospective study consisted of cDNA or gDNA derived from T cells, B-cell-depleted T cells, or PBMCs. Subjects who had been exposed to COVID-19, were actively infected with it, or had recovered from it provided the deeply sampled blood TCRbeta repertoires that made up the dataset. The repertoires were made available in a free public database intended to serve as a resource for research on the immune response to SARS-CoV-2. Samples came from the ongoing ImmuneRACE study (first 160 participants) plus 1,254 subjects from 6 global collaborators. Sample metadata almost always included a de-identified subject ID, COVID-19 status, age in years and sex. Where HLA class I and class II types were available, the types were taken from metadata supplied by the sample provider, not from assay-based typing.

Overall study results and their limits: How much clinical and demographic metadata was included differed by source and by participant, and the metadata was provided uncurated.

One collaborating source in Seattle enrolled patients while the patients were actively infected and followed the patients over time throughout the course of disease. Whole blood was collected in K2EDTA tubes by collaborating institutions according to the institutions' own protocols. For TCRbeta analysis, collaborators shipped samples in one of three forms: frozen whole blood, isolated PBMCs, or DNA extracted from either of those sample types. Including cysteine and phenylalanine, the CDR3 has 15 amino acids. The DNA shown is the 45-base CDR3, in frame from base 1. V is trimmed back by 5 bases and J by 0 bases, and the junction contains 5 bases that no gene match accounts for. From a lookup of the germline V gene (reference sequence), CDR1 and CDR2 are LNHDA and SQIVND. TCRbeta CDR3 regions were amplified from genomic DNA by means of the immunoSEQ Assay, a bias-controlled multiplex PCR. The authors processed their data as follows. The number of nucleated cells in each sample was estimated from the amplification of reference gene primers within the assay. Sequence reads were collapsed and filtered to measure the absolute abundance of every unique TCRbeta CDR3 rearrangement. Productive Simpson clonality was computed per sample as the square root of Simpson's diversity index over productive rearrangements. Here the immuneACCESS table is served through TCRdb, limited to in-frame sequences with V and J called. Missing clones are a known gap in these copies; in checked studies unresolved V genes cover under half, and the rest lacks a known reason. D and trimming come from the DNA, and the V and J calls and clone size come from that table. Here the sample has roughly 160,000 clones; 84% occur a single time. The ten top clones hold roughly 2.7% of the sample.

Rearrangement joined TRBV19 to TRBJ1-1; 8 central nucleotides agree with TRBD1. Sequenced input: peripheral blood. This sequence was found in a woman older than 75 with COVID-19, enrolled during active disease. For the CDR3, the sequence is CASSPRTGLNTEAFF. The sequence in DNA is TGTGCCAGTAGTCCTAGGACAGGGTTGAACACTGAAGCTTTCTTT.